The TCR beta chain under discussion was sequenced for a study of cytomegalovirus exposure and HLA in healthy donors. As regards this clone: As yet, its antigen is unknown.

PCR used 60 Vbeta primers and 13 Jbeta primers. Repertoires were generated with immunoSEQ multiplex PCR, while TCRdb's copy carries only in-frame clones and drops some. In the table there are about 130,000 clones, around 77% of which are singletons. The germline V gene has CDR1 SEHNR and CDR2 FQNEAQ (reference sequence). With 4 bases removed from V and 6 bases from J, the gap between germline ends came to 18 bases. CDR3 length equals 15 residues. General study results and limits: Reports showed the classifier diagnosing cytomegalovirus status with high specificity and sensitivity.

The sequenced sample was PBMCs. The rearrangement uses TRBV7-9 and TRBJ1-2; unclear D gene. This sequence originates from a young man in good health and CMV-seronegative. The CDR3 DNA is TGTGCCAGCAGCTCTAGGCCCGGGGTCCTTAATGGCTACACCTTC. This translates into CASSSRPGVLNGYTF.